Presented here are 30 T cell receptor beta chains from one specimen sequenced in a study of memory CD4+ T cells and cytomegalovirus serostatus. TCRdb's copy holds only in-frame clones and misses some; the assay was immunoSEQ multiplex PCR. The profile shows 55,000 to 75,000 clones, more than 75% of them singletons. Single viable CD3+CD4+CD8-CD45RO+ cells were sorted as the memory CD4+ T cells. Sequences were obtained from memory CD4+ T cells from blood. These TCRs come from an adult in good health and CMV-seronegative.

This chain links TRBV7-9 with TRBJ2-1; no reliable D call. Germline loops: CDR1 SEHNR, CDR2 FQNEAQ (reference sequence). The CDR3 length is 15 residues. Trimming cost V 1 base and J 4 bases, with 11 bases left between them. Written as DNA, the CDR3 is TGTGCCAGCAGCTTAGTCACCGCCCGATACAATGAGCAGTTCTTC. It specifies CASSLVTARYNEQFF.

The rearrangement links TRBV6-4 to TRBJ1-1; TRBD1 might be the D (5 bases). The CDR3 extends over 16 amino acids. Trimming pared 3 bases from V and 6 bases from J, leaving 20 bases between. Germline CDR1 reads MRHNA; CDR2 reads SNTAGT. The CDR3: CASSEMSLEGSAEAFF. The CDR3 coding sequence is TGTGCCAGCAGTGAGATGAGTCTCGAGGGGTCTGCTGAAGCTTTCTTT.

The V and J genes are TRBV5-1 and TRBJ2-7; 12 bases line up with TRBD2. V lost 2 bases, J lost 6 bases, and 12 bases stayed unmatched. CDR1 and CDR2 (germline): SGHRS, YFSETQ. The CDR3 loop spans 17 amino acids. The CDR3 region has the DNA TGCGCCAGCAGCTTCTCTAGCGGGAGGGTATTAGGGGGCGAGCAGTACTTC. Protein product: CASSFSSGRVLGGEQYF.

The V call is TRBV5-6, the J call TRBJ2-2; D is possibly TRBD1 (5 bases). V was shortened by 2 bases and J by 0 bases, with 14 bases between the two germline ends. The CDR3 is 17 amino acids. The germline CDR1 and CDR2 sequences are SGHDT and YYEEEE. The CDR3 sequence is CASSLGPDSANTGELFF. CDR3 DNA sequence: TGTGCCAGCAGCTTAGGACCTGACAGCGCGAACACCGGGGAGCTGTTTTTT.

This chain uses TRBV6-1 with TRBJ2-7, with D perhaps matching TRBD2 (5 bases). The CDR3 loop spans 12 amino acids. Trimming stripped 4 bases from V and 2 bases from J, with 6 bases between. The germline V gene has CDR1 MNHNS and CDR2 SASEGT. CDR3 bases: TGTGCCAGCAGTGCGAGGGCCTACGAGCAGTACTTC. Translated: CASSARAYEQYF.

This chain links TRBV7-3 with TRBJ1-2; no clear D. The CDR3 has 13 amino acids. The germline CDR1 and CDR2 sequences are SGHTA and FQGTGA. Trimming shortened V by 2 bases and J by 2 bases, and 6 bases separated the two germline ends. In DNA, the CDR3 is TGTGCCAGCAGCTTAGACGGGAACTATGGCTACACCTTC. Translating gives CASSLDGNYGYTF. The full variable domain, in which reference TRBV7-3 and TRBJ1-2 provide the parts outside the CDR3, is GAGVSQTPSNKVTEKGKYVELRCDPISGHTALYWYRQSLGQGPEFLIYFQGTGAADDSGLPNDRFFAVRPEGSVSTLKIQRTERGDSAVYLCASSLDGNYGYTFGSGTRLTVV.

This sequence joins TRBV29-1 and TRBJ1-1; D is possibly TRBD1 (5 bases). The ends were cut back, 7 bases at V and 0 bases at J, with 18 bases in the middle. The CDR3 runs to 15 residues. CDR1 and CDR2 from the germline V gene are SQVTM and ANQGSEA. CDR3 protein: CSAAGAGGMNTEAFF. CDR3 coding DNA: TGCAGCGCGGCGGGTGCGGGGGGGATGAACACTGAAGCTTTCTTT.

This chain uses TRBV19 with TRBJ2-5; 8 nucleotides agree with TRBD2. In germline, CDR1 is LNHDA, CDR2 SQIVND (reference sequence). This CDR3 comprises 12 residues. Germline trimming cut 9 bases from V and 5 bases from J; bases unmatched to any gene: 5. This CDR3 is CASRGGRETQYF. In nucleotides, the CDR3 is TGTGCCAGCCGGGGGGGACGGGAGACCCAGTACTTC.

The gene calls are TRBV2 and TRBJ1-5; TRBD1 matches 10 bases. Germline assignment: CDR1 SNHLY and CDR2 FYNNEI. Trimming removed 5 bases from V and 4 bases from J; junction bases left unmatched: 8. CDR3 length: 16 residues. The CDR3 sequence: CASSWDRGGPNQPQHF. As DNA, the CDR3 is TGTGCCAGCAGTTGGGACAGGGGTGGTCCAAATCAGCCCCAGCATTTT.

The chain has TRBV28 and TRBJ2-3, with 7 bases matching TRBD2. The CDR3 contains 15 residues. Trimming at V came to 7 bases and at J to 2 bases, leaving 9 bases not matched to a gene. Germline assignment: CDR1 MDHEN and CDR2 SYDVKM. CDR3 region: CASTLGGFPTDTQYF. The CDR3 bases are TGTGCCAGCACCTTGGGGGGGTTCCCCACAGATACGCAGTATTTT.

This chain links TRBV10-2 with TRBJ2-1; 12 bases line up with TRBD2. The V segment lost 7 bases and the J segment 6 bases; nucleotides outside the gene matches: 10. This CDR3 is 16 amino acids long. The V gene's germline CDR1 is WSHSY and CDR2 SAAADI. CDR3 in amino acids: CASKPPTSGSSNEQFF. CDR3 nucleotide sequence: TGCGCCAGCAAGCCCCCGACTAGCGGGAGTAGCAATGAGCAGTTCTTC.

The J gene is TRBJ2-1, the V gene TRBV6-1, with 7 bases that match TRBD1. With V trimmed by 1 base and J by 12 bases, 3 bases remained unmatched. Germline V gene sequence: CDR1 MNHNS, CDR2 SASEGT. The CDR3 runs to 12 residues. CDR3 loop: CASSEGDSRQFF. Here the CDR3 DNA reads TGTGCCAGCAGTGAAGGGGACAGTCGGCAGTTCTTC.

This chain uses TRBV5-1 with TRBJ1-5, with D perhaps TRBD1 (5 bases). Germline CDR1 is SGHRS and CDR2 is YFSETQ. The CDR3 runs to 13 residues. V lost 3 bases and J 6 bases, leaving 10 bases between the germline ends. The CDR3 protein is CASSYGGSQPQHF. The CDR3 DNA follows: TGCGCCAGCAGCTACGGGGGGAGTCAGCCCCAGCATTTT.

The chain recombines TRBV6-5 with TRBJ1-4; 8 nucleotides match TRBD1. Germline V gives CDR1 MNHEY, CDR2 SVGAGI. The CDR3 is made up of 14 amino acids. With V trimmed by 5 bases and J by 5 bases, 4 bases remained unmatched. The CDR3 region has the DNA TGTGCCAGCAGTCGACAGGGGAGGAATGAAAAACTGTTTTTT. This sequence encodes CASSRQGRNEKLFF.

CDR3 nucleotides: TGTGCCAGCAGCCTGAAGGCAGCAACTAATGAAAAACTGTTTTTT. Its protein is CASSLKAATNEKLFF. The gene calls are TRBV14 and TRBJ1-4; the D is unclear. CDR1 is SGHDN, CDR2 FVKESK, per germline. Trimming took off 4 bases at V and 0 bases at J, with 9 bases between the two ends. The CDR3 is 15 amino acids.

This chain connects TRBV19 to TRBJ2-1; no clear D gene. V was pared by 6 bases and J by 4 bases, with 10 bases between. The CDR3 runs 13 residues. CDR1 and CDR2 (germline): LNHDA, SQIVND (reference sequence). This CDR3 reads CASSSRVYNEQFF. The DNA of the CDR3 is TGTGCCAGTAGCTCCCGCGTTTACAATGAGCAGTTCTTC.

The gene calls are TRBV11-2 and TRBJ2-7, with 7 nucleotides matching TRBD1. CDR1 and CDR2 from the germline V gene are SGHAT and FQNNGV. The V and J ends lost 1 base and 0 bases, in that order; junction bases with no gene match: 3. The CDR3 has 15 residues. Here the CDR3 DNA reads TGTGCCAGCAGCTTAGTAGCAGGGGGCTCCTACGAGCAGTACTTC. Translating it yields CASSLVAGGSYEQYF.

CDR3 region: CASSSTGMNTEAFF. In DNA, the CDR3 is TGCGCCAGCAGCTCTACAGGGATGAACACTGAAGCTTTCTTT. The chain has TRBV5-1 and TRBJ1-1; weak D call: TRBD1 (6 bases). Trimming stripped 3 bases from V and 0 bases from J, with 9 bases between. Germline V gives CDR1 SGHRS, CDR2 YFSETQ. The CDR3 covers 14 residues.

The sample holds a few counts of this clone. The chain uses TRBV7-9 and TRBJ2-2; D not resolved. From germline, CDR1 is SEHNR and CDR2 FQNEAQ (reference sequence). The CDR3 totals 12 residues. The ends were cut back, 5 bases at V and 7 bases at J, with 8 bases in the middle. CDR3 sequence reads: CASSPPYGELFF. In DNA, the CDR3 is TGTGCCAGCAGCCCTCCGTACGGGGAGCTGTTTTTT.

V is TRBV5-4 and J is TRBJ1-6, with TRBD1 as a possible D gene (5 bases). This CDR3 has 17 residues. Between the trimmed V and J ends, which lost 0 bases and 9 bases, there was a span of 19 bases. The germline V gene encodes CDR1 SGHNT and CDR2 YYREEE (reference sequence). The CDR3 DNA follows: TGTGCCAGCAGCTTGGGGGTTGGAGGGGATCTGGGTTCACCCCTCCACTTT. Amino acid sequence: CASSLGVGGDLGSPLHF. The full variable domain, its missing parts supplied by reference TRBV5-4 and TRBJ1-6, is ETGVTQSPTHLIKTRGQQVTLRCSSQSGHNTVSWYQQALGQGPQFIFQYYREEENGRGNFPPRFSGLQFPNYSSELNVNALELDDSALYLCASSLGVGGDLGSPLHFGNGTRLTVT.

This clone was picked up one time. V usage is TRBV27 and J usage is TRBJ1-4; D ambiguous. The V end lost 5 bases, the J end lost 5 bases, and 12 bases lay between the germline ends. The CDR3 spans 14 residues. Per the germline V gene, CDR1 is MNHEY and CDR2 is SMNVEV (reference sequence). CDR3 DNA: TGTGCCAGCAGTCCCCAAACCCTAAATGAAAAACTGTTTTTT. It is translated as CASSPQTLNEKLFF. The full variable domain, its missing parts supplied by reference TRBV27 and TRBJ1-4, is EAQVTQNPRYLITVTGKKLTVTCSQNMNHEYMSWYRQDPGLGLRQIYYSMNVEVTDKGDVPEGYKVSRKEKRNFPLILESPSPNQTSLYFCASSPQTLNEKLFFGSGTQLSVL.

The chain combines TRBV7-8 with TRBJ1-2, with D perhaps TRBD1 (5 bases). This CDR3 is built from 13 residues. CDR1 and CDR2 (germline): SGHVS, FQNEAQ. V was pared by 3 bases and J by 4 bases, with 9 bases between. The CDR3 nucleotides read TGTGCCAGCAGCTTGTCCGACAGCTATGGCTACACCTTC. It yields the protein CASSLSDSYGYTF.

The rearrangement joins TRBV2 to TRBJ1-1; D might be TRBD1 (5 bases). The V gene lost 3 bases and the J gene lost 3 bases, with 11 bases spanning the gap. This CDR3 has 14 residues. Germline V gene data show CDR1 as SNHLY and CDR2 as FYNNEI. CDR3: CASSDRARDTEAFF. The CDR3 nucleotides read TGTGCCAGCAGTGACAGGGCGAGGGACACTGAAGCTTTCTTT.

A single count supports this clone. A read error is likely, as this CDR3 ends without the conserved phenylalanine or tryptophan. The DNA is omitted, as the CDR3 cannot be located on it reliably, and the CDR3 follows TCRdb's listing. The CDR3 sequence: CASSREGTSALLL. The chain recombines TRBV6-6 with TRBJ1-3; TRBD1, the table's D call, lacks a check against the DNA. The germline V gene has CDR1 MNHNY and CDR2 SVGAGI (reference sequence). The CDR3 contains 13 residues when both ends are counted.

This clone was seen once. This rearrangement joins TRBV6-1 to TRBJ1-1; D is unclear. CDR3 length: 14 residues. V lost 4 bases and J 3 bases, leaving 12 bases between the germline ends. Germline lookup yields CDR1 MNHNS and CDR2 SASEGT. The CDR3 spells CASSVGDRYTEAFF. In DNA form, the CDR3 reads TGTGCCAGCAGTGTCGGTGACCGTTACACTGAAGCTTTCTTT.

J is TRBJ2-5 and V is TRBV5-1; 9 nucleotides agree with TRBD2. J was trimmed by 2 bases and V by 0 bases; bases with no gene match: 8. The CDR3 totals 17 residues. Germline V gene lookup returns CDR1 SGHRS and CDR2 YFSETQ. The CDR3 DNA reads TGCGCCAGCAGCTTGGGGGGGGTGACTAGCGGACAAGAGACCCAGTACTTC. Translating gives CASSLGGVTSGQETQYF.

The gene calls are TRBV2 and TRBJ2-1; D possibly matches TRBD1 or TRBD2 (5 bases each). The CDR3 covers 15 residues. V gave up 8 bases and J gave up 8 bases, with 22 bases separating them. Germline values: CDR1 SNHLY, CDR2 FYNNEI. The CDR3 region has the DNA TGTGCCAGCGGGGGTGTGCGAGCGGCGAAGGATGAGCAGTTCTTC. Translating gives CASGGVRAAKDEQFF.

The rearrangement uses TRBV7-8 and TRBJ1-2; possibly TRBD1 for D (6 bases). The V end lost 5 bases, the J end lost 4 bases, and 14 bases lay between the germline ends. Germline V CDR1 and CDR2: SGHVS, FQNEAQ. The CDR3 runs 14 residues. The CDR3 DNA reads TGTGCCAGCAGCCGGAACAGGGCGTCCTATGGCTACACCTTC. Translated: CASSRNRASYGYTF.

The V call is TRBV5-1, the J call TRBJ1-3; 7 bases are shared with TRBD1. Germline V gene data show CDR1 as SGHRS and CDR2 as YFSETQ. J lost 2 bases, V lost 4 bases, and 6 bases had no gene match. CDR3 size: 15 residues. CDR3 in amino acids: CASSREGATGNTIYF. In DNA form, the CDR3 reads TGCGCCAGCAGCCGAGAGGGGGCCACTGGAAACACCATATATTTT.

V gene TRBV27 combines with J gene TRBJ1-5; tentatively, D is TRBD1 (5 bases). CDR3 length: 14 amino acids. Germline loops: CDR1 MNHEY, CDR2 SMNVEV (reference sequence). V lost 2 bases, J lost 4 bases, and 9 bases lay in between. The CDR3, as DNA: TGTGCCAGCAGTTTACGAGGGGCGAATCAGCCCCAGCATTTT. This gives the protein CASSLRGANQPQHF.